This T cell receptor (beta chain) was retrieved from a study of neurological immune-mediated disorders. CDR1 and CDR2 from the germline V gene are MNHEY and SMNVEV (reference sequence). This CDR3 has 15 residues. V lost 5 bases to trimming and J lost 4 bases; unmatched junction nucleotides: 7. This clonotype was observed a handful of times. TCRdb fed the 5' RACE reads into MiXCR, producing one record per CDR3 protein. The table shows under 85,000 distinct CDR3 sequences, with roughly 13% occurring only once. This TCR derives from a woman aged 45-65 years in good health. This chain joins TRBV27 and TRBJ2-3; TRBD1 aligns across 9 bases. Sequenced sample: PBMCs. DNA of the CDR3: TGTGCCAGCAGTGGAGGACAGGGGTACGCAGATACGCAGTATTTT. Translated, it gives CASSGGQGYADTQYF.